The 29 T cell receptor beta chains listed next were all sequenced from one sample in a study of cytomegalovirus exposure and HLA in healthy donors (dated by TCRdb to 2016 to 2017). Library preparation used the immunoSEQ multiplex PCR assay. A mixture of 60 forward primers for TCR Vbeta segments and 13 reverse primers for TCR Jbeta segments was used in the multiplex PCR. Held by TCRdb, this immuneACCESS table contains in-frame sequences only and omits some clones. Under half of the omission traces to an unresolved V gene where checked; the cause of the rest is unknown. The sample table contains about 160,000 clones; only one count was recorded for roughly 80% of them. Approximately 6.7% of the sample rests with the top ten. The specimen was PBMCs. Receptors were obtained from a male donor in good health and CMV-seropositive.

This chain connects TRBV6-5 to TRBJ2-7; D is uncertain. From germline, CDR1 is MNHEY and CDR2 SVGAGI. Between the trimmed V and J ends, which lost 4 bases and 0 bases, there was a span of 7 bases. CDR3 length: 13 amino acids. CDR3 nucleotides: TGTGCCAGCAGTTTTTCTTACTCCTACGAGCAGTACTTC. This translates into CASSFSYSYEQYF.

Only a few counts were recorded for this clone. The V gene is TRBV27, the J gene TRBJ2-1; TRBD2 matches 8 bases. The CDR3 has 13 amino acids. The junction had 2 bases not matched to a gene; V was cut back by 10 bases and J by 0 bases. Germline CDR1 reads MNHEY; CDR2 reads SMNVEV (reference sequence). The CDR3, as DNA: TGTGCCATTGCGGGAGGCTCCTACAATGAGCAGTTCTTC. This gives the protein CAIAGGSYNEQFF.

The chain is built from TRBV2 and TRBJ1-5; no clear D. CDR3 length equals 12 residues. Trimming pared 5 bases from V and 6 bases from J, leaving 8 bases between. Germline lookup yields CDR1 SNHLY and CDR2 FYNNEI. CDR3 sequence (DNA): TGTGCCAGCAGTCGGTCCACTCAGCCCCAGCATTTT. Residues: CASSRSTQPQHF.

The chain links TRBV25-1 to TRBJ2-2; 7 nucleotides agree with TRBD1. Germline V lookup: CDR1 MGHDK, CDR2 SYGVNS. This CDR3 has 16 amino acids. V was clipped by 1 base and J by 5 bases; unmatched bases: 7. The CDR3 sequence: CASSELHRGETGELFF. CDR3 in DNA: TGTGCCAGCAGTGAATTACACAGGGGTGAGACCGGGGAGCTGTTTTTT. Filled out from reference TRBV25-1 and TRBJ2-2, the complete variable domain reads EADIYQTPRYLVIGTGKKITLECSQTMGHDKMYWYQQDPGMELHLIHYSYGVNSTEKGDLSSESTVSRIRTEHFPLTLESARPSHTSQYLCASSELHRGETGELFFGEGSRLTVL.

The genes are TRBV19 and TRBJ2-3; 11 nucleotides align to TRBD2. The V and J ends lost 5 bases and 5 bases, in that order; junction bases with no gene match: 9. The CDR3 sequence is 16 residues long. The germline CDR1 and CDR2 sequences are LNHDA and SQIVND (reference sequence). CDR3 DNA sequence: TGTGCCAGTAGTGTTGGCGTTAGCGGGAGGGGAGATACGCAGTATTTT. Protein product: CASSVGVSGRGDTQYF.

The CDR3 DNA is TGTGCCAGCAGCAACCGGGACTCGCCCCTCTTCTCCTACGAGCAGTACTTC. This encodes CASSNRDSPLFSYEQYF. The chain carries TRBV7-9 and TRBJ2-7; possibly TRBD2 for D (6 bases). CDR1 and CDR2 (germline): SEHNR, FQNEAQ (reference sequence). Between the trimmed V and J ends, which lost 5 bases and 0 bases, there was a span of 20 bases. The CDR3 runs 17 residues.

V is TRBV27 and J is TRBJ1-2; the D is unclear. The germline CDR1 and CDR2 sequences are MNHEY and SMNVEV (reference sequence). Trimming cost V 2 bases and J 3 bases, with 7 bases left between them. The CDR3 is 13 amino acids. The CDR3 DNA reads TGTGCCAGCAGTTTAATGAGGGACTATGGCTACACCTTC. The encoded protein is CASSLMRDYGYTF.

The J gene is TRBJ2-2, the V gene TRBV7-6; D perhaps matches TRBD1 (6 bases). The CDR3 totals 15 residues. The germline V gene encodes CDR1 SGHVS and CDR2 FNYEAQ. Trimming stripped 5 bases from V and 9 bases from J, with 19 bases between. CDR3 amino acids: CASSIRGMQARELFF. The CDR3 DNA follows: TGTGCCAGCAGCATAAGGGGGATGCAGGCGAGGGAGCTGTTTTTT.

This clone was observed a single time. V is TRBV9 and J is TRBJ2-2; 7 nucleotides match TRBD2. CDR3 size: 16 residues. V dropped 0 bases and J dropped 0; count of bases not matched to a gene: 2. Per the germline V gene, CDR1 is SGDLS and CDR2 is YYNGEE. The CDR3 coding sequence is TGTGCCAGCAGCGTAGGGCTAGCGGCGAACACCGGGGAGCTGTTTTTT. Encoded protein: CASSVGLAANTGELFF.

The J gene is TRBJ2-1, the V gene TRBV27, with D maybe TRBD2 (5 bases). This CDR3 region has 14 residues. CDR1 is MNHEY, CDR2 SMNVEV, per germline (reference sequence). The germline V and J ends were trimmed by 7 bases and 9 bases, with 19 bases remaining between them. In DNA form, the CDR3 reads TGTGCCAGCACAAGTTCCCCGACACGGGGTGAGCAGTTCTTC. Residues: CASTSSPTRGEQFF.

This clone was recorded once. This chain connects TRBV5-4 to TRBJ2-2, with 12 nucleotides matching TRBD1. Germline V gene data show CDR1 as SGHNT and CDR2 as YYREEE (reference sequence). The V segment lost 0 bases and the J segment 8 bases; nucleotides outside the gene matches: 8. The length of the CDR3 is 17 residues. CDR3 residues: CASSLDPGQGARGELFF. CDR3 sequence (DNA): TGTGCCAGCAGCTTGGACCCGGGACAGGGGGCGAGGGGGGAGCTGTTTTTT.

The chain carries TRBV4-1 and TRBJ2-3, with D maybe TRBD1 (5 bases). Trimming shortened V by 0 bases and J by 0 bases, and 10 bases separated the two germline ends. CDR3 size: 16 residues. Germline V gene lookup returns CDR1 MGHRA and CDR2 YSYEKL. In DNA form, the CDR3 reads TGCGCCAGCAGCCAAGAGACCAGGGTTAGCACAGATACGCAGTATTTT. As protein: CASSQETRVSTDTQYF.

The rearrangement links TRBV27 to TRBJ1-2; no clear D gene. The V end was cut by 6 bases, the J end by 1 base, with 9 bases between. The CDR3 is made up of 13 amino acids. CDR1 MNHEY and CDR2 SMNVEV come from the germline V gene (reference sequence). The DNA for the CDR3 is TGTGCCAGCAGCCTACAGATTAACTATGGCTACACCTTC. The encoded protein is CASSLQINYGYTF.

The rearrangement uses TRBV27 and TRBJ2-3; D may be TRBD2 (6 bases). The CDR3 has 16 residues. The germline CDR1 and CDR2 sequences are MNHEY and SMNVEV (reference sequence). Between the trimmed V and J ends, which lost 6 bases and 0 bases, there was a span of 16 bases. The CDR3 spells CASRPDRRASTDTQYF. In DNA, the CDR3 is TGTGCCAGCAGGCCCGATAGGAGGGCGAGCACAGATACGCAGTATTTT.

The chain recombines TRBV28 with TRBJ2-7, with 9 bases that match TRBD1. V dropped 7 bases and J dropped 3; count of bases not matched to a gene: 10. Germline V CDR1 and CDR2: MDHEN, SYDVKM. This CDR3 spans 15 amino acids. The CDR3 reads CASTLAGTGRYEQYF. DNA of the CDR3: TGTGCCAGCACCCTAGCCGGGACAGGGCGCTACGAGCAGTACTTC.

The chain carries TRBV7-9 and TRBJ2-7; 12 bases are shared with TRBD2. Germline V gene lookup returns CDR1 SEHNR and CDR2 FQNEAQ (reference sequence). The CDR3 loop spans 17 amino acids. V gave up 5 bases and J gave up 0 bases; unmatched junction bases: 8. The CDR3 protein is CASSATSGSRPSYEQYF. The CDR3 DNA sequence: TGTGCCAGCAGCGCGACTAGCGGGAGTCGCCCCTCCTACGAGCAGTACTTC.

The J gene is TRBJ2-6, the V gene TRBV19; TRBD1 matches 11 bases. Germline trimming cut 1 base from V and 0 bases from J; bases unmatched to any gene: 8. The CDR3 spans 20 residues. CDR1 and CDR2 (germline): LNHDA, SQIVND (reference sequence). CDR3 sequence: CASSIGTGGWFGSGANVLTF. The CDR3 nucleotides are TGTGCCAGTAGTATAGGGACAGGGGGCTGGTTCGGCTCTGGGGCCAACGTCCTGACTTTC.

This clone was recorded once. The junction does not match germline at one end; this may be a read error. The chain recombines TRBV7-9 with TRBJ2-3, with 9 positions matching TRBD2. The CDR3 has 16 residues. CDR1 is SEHNR and CDR2 is FQNEAQ in the germline V gene (reference sequence). The CDR3 bases are TGTTCCAGCAGCGCCGGACTAGCGAAGATAACAGATACGCAGTATTTT. Translated: CSSSAGLAKITDTQYF.

The chain combines TRBV28 with TRBJ2-3; no clear D gene. The length of the CDR3 is 14 residues. The germline V and J ends were trimmed by 1 base and 1 base, with 6 bases remaining between them. Germline loops: CDR1 MDHEN, CDR2 SYDVKM. CDR3 nucleotides: TGTGCCAGCAGTTTATACCCAGGCACAGATACGCAGTATTTT. The encoded protein is CASSLYPGTDTQYF.

The chain links TRBV7-9 to TRBJ1-1; 7 bases line up with TRBD1. Germline CDR1 reads SEHNR; CDR2 reads FQNEAQ (reference sequence). This CDR3 spans 15 amino acids. Trimming at V came to 3 bases and at J to 2 bases, leaving 6 bases not matched to a gene. Here the CDR3 DNA reads TGTGCCAGCAGCTTGGGGGACAGATTCAACACTGAAGCTTTCTTT. Translated: CASSLGDRFNTEAFF.

The chain recombines TRBV5-6 with TRBJ2-3; TRBD1 matches 7 bases. V shed 7 bases, J shed 2 bases, and the junction held 10 bases outside the gene matches. Germline V gene sequence: CDR1 SGHDT, CDR2 YYEEEE. The CDR3 sequence is 15 residues long. CDR3 in amino acids: CASYGGQEPTDTQYF. In DNA form, the CDR3 reads TGTGCCAGCTACGGAGGACAGGAGCCCACAGATACGCAGTATTTT.

This clone occurred a few times. The rearrangement links TRBV10-1 to TRBJ1-5, with a possible D match to TRBD1 (6 bases). The V gene's germline CDR1 is WNHNN and CDR2 SYGVQD (reference sequence). V lost 6 bases and J lost 6, with 12 bases in between. This CDR3 contains 13 residues. The CDR3 DNA is TGCGCCAGCAGACCCGGGGGGCCTCAGCCCCAGCATTTT. It is translated as CASRPGGPQPQHF.

The V gene is TRBV25-1, the J gene TRBJ2-2, with 9 positions matching TRBD2. The CDR3 extends over 15 amino acids. Germline CDR1 MGHDK, CDR2 SYGVNS. J was trimmed by 1 base and V by 10 bases; bases with no gene match: 7. The CDR3: CATQSSGENTGELFF. In DNA, the CDR3 is TGTGCCACCCAATCTAGCGGGGAGAACACCGGGGAGCTGTTTTTT. The variable domain in full, completed from reference TRBV25-1 and TRBJ2-2, reads EADIYQTPRYLVIGTGKKITLECSQTMGHDKMYWYQQDPGMELHLIHYSYGVNSTEKGDLSSESTVSRIRTEHFPLTLESARPSHTSQYLCATQSSGENTGELFFGEGSRLTVL.

V gene TRBV28 combines with J gene TRBJ2-7; D is unresolved. CDR3 length: 12 residues. CDR1 and CDR2 (germline): MDHEN, SYDVKM. V lost 6 bases and J lost 6, with 12 bases in between. CDR3 protein: CASSLTPSEQYF. CDR3 sequence (DNA): TGTGCCAGCAGCCTTACACCCTCCGAGCAGTACTTC.

V gene TRBV27 combines with J gene TRBJ2-2; TRBD2 matches 12 bases. The V gene's germline CDR1 is MNHEY and CDR2 SMNVEV (reference sequence). The CDR3 is 14 amino acids. The J segment lost 6 bases and the V segment lost 9 bases, leaving 5 bases of the junction unmatched. The CDR3 DNA reads as TGTGCCAGTGGACTAGCGGGATTCGCCGGGGAGCTGTTTTTT. It specifies CASGLAGFAGELFF.

The chain combines TRBV27 with TRBJ2-7; TRBD2 might be the D (5 bases). Per the germline V gene, CDR1 is MNHEY and CDR2 is SMNVEV (reference sequence). V lost 7 bases to trimming and J lost 5 bases, with 15 bases between them. This CDR3 comprises 13 residues. As DNA, the CDR3 is TGTGCCAGCACCCGTAGACTATCCAACGAGCAGTACTTC. Its translation is CASTRRLSNEQYF.

This chain joins TRBV25-1 and TRBJ2-5; the match to TRBD1 covers 7 bases. The V gene's germline CDR1 is MGHDK and CDR2 SYGVNS. The CDR3 is made up of 15 amino acids. V lost 2 bases, J lost 4 bases, and 7 bases stayed unmatched. The CDR3 coding sequence is TGTGCCAGCAGTGAACCAAGGACAGGAGCAGAGACCCAGTACTTC. It translates to CASSEPRTGAETQYF. The whole variable domain, remainder taken from reference TRBV25-1 and TRBJ2-5, is EADIYQTPRYLVIGTGKKITLECSQTMGHDKMYWYQQDPGMELHLIHYSYGVNSTEKGDLSSESTVSRIRTEHFPLTLESARPSHTSQYLCASSEPRTGAETQYFGPGTRLLVL.

CDR3 nucleotide sequence: TGTGCCAGCAGCTTAGACACCGCGGGTGAAAAACTGTTTTTT. Translating it yields CASSLDTAGEKLFF. The chain carries TRBV5-6 and TRBJ1-4, with no clear D. CDR1 SGHDT and CDR2 YYEEEE come from the germline V gene. This CDR3 region has 14 residues. Trimming left V 2 bases short and J 7 bases short, with 12 bases between.

Only a few counts were recorded for this clone. This sequence joins TRBV11-3 and TRBJ1-3; D gene uncertain. Between the trimmed V and J ends, which lost 1 base and 4 bases, there was a span of 8 bases. The CDR3 covers 14 residues. Germline V lookup: CDR1 SGHNT, CDR2 YENEEA. CDR3 bases: TGTGCCAGCAGCTTAGCCGCAGGAGGAAACACCATATATTTT. Encoded protein: CASSLAAGGNTIYF.